This TCR beta chain is from a study of a mutant IDH1 vaccine in newly diagnosed glioma. Study background: Weeks 1, 3, 5, 7, 11, 15, 19 and 23 were when patients received their eight vaccinations. Beforehand, treatment had been radiotherapy, temozolomide, or both; the majority received both.

The repertoire was sequenced with immunoSEQ multiplex PCR; TCRdb's copy has only in-frame clones and lacks some. The sample comprises 52,000 or so clones, under 90% of which are singletons, and 6.2% rests with the top ten. Time point indicated: week 23, last vaccination. A 20-mer mutant IDH1 peptide at 300 ug was injected subcutaneously with topical imiquimod. New WHO grade 3 or 4 astrocytomas that were IDH1-mutant and ATRX-lost occurred in the donors. Regarding this clone: The antigen is not known.

Germline lookup yields CDR1 SGHRS and CDR2 YFSETQ. The CDR3 covers 14 residues. The V and J ends lost 4 bases and 1 base, in that order; junction bases with no gene match: 4. This clonotype was sampled from a man aged 40-49 years with glioma. The V call is TRBV5-1, the J call TRBJ1-1, with 7 nucleotides matching TRBD1. The sequencing here drew on PBMCs, taken from a glioma patient whose treatment included an IDH1 peptide vaccine. DNA of the CDR3: TGCGCCAGCAGCCCGGACAGGAGGAACACTGAAGCTTTCTTT. It translates to CASSPDRRNTEAFF.